This T cell receptor (beta chain) was sequenced during a study of breast tumors, draining lymph nodes, adjacent tissues. From the multiplex PCR reads, TCRdb called clonotypes with MiXCR, one entry per CDR3 protein. The sample lists about 170,000 distinct CDR3 sequences, 30% to 35% occurring once. Overall study results and limits: Tumor repertoires ranked between lymph nodes and nontumor tissue in diversity, with V and J gene preferences.

V lost 0 bases and J lost 5, with 10 bases in between. CDR1 DFQATT and CDR2 SNEGSKA come from the germline V gene (reference sequence). The CDR3 runs 13 residues. This clonotype came up many times. Its antigen remains unidentified. Samples came from axillary lymph nodes draining the breast cancer. Sequenced material: axillary lymph node tissue. The chain combines TRBV20-1 with TRBJ2-5; D not certain. This sequence originates from a female donor with breast cancer. Some clones in this sample may be carry-over from other donors' samples. The CDR3 DNA sequence: TGCAGTGCTAGAGATTGGCAGTTGGAGACCCAGTACTTC. It yields the protein CSARDWQLETQYF.